This passage covers 21 T cell receptor beta chains from one sample sequenced in a study of shared clonotypes between healthy human individuals (dated by TCRdb to between 2020 and 2021). Library creation used the immunoSEQ multiplex PCR assay. This immuneACCESS table, as held by TCRdb, lists in-frame sequences with V and J called but not all clones. Of the missing ones, under half trace to an unresolved V gene in checked studies; the others have no known cause. Counted in this sample were 1 million to 1.3 million clones; about four fifths of them appeared once. Of the sample, 0.61% is held by the ten largest clones. Sequenced input: memory CD4+ T cells from PBMCs. This sample's cell subset or site label indicates: CD45RA-negative fraction. The receptors here all came from a man aged 18-30 years in good health. Some clones in this sample may be carry-over from other donors' samples.

The chain recombines TRBV18 with TRBJ2-5; the D gene is possibly TRBD2 (6 bases). The CDR3 loop spans 15 amino acids. In germline, CDR1 is KGHSH, CDR2 LQKENI. Trimming took off 6 bases at V and 4 bases at J, with 18 bases between the two ends. DNA for the CDR3: TGTGCCAGCTCTCCCAAGCCGGGAGAGGGAGAGACCCAGTACTTC. Translation: CASSPKPGEGETQYF.

J is TRBJ2-7 and V is TRBV28; no clear D gene. The CDR3 covers 11 residues. The germline V and J ends were trimmed by 8 bases and 3 bases, with 8 bases remaining between them. Germline V gene data show CDR1 as MDHEN and CDR2 as SYDVKM. The CDR3 loop is CASGRIYEQYF. In DNA form, the CDR3 reads TGTGCCAGCGGCAGAATCTACGAGCAGTACTTC.

This chain connects TRBV18 to TRBJ2-7, with TRBD2 identical over 11 bases. CDR3 length: 16 residues. Germline-derived CDR1 and CDR2 are KGHSH and LQKENI. Trimming cost V 0 bases and J 4 bases; bases outside gene matches: 5. CDR3 in DNA: TGTGCCAGCTCACCACCTAGCGGGAGGGCCGGGTACGAGCAGTACTTC. Amino acid sequence: CASSPPSGRAGYEQYF.

The genes are TRBV2 and TRBJ2-6, with D maybe TRBD2 (6 bases). V was trimmed by 8 bases and J by 0 bases, leaving 11 bases between them. The CDR3 runs to 15 residues. The germline CDR1 and CDR2 sequences are SNHLY and FYNNEI. CDR3 loop: CASAVGGSGANVLTF. The DNA for the CDR3 is TGTGCCAGCGCGGTGGGGGGCTCTGGGGCCAACGTCCTGACTTTC.

This chain joins TRBV5-4 and TRBJ1-3; 8 nucleotides match TRBD1. The germline V gene encodes CDR1 SGHNT and CDR2 YYREEE (reference sequence). J was trimmed by 4 bases and V by 1 base; bases with no gene match: 7. The CDR3 loop spans 16 amino acids. The chain's CDR3 is CASSLPTGAVGNTIYF. In nucleotides, the CDR3 is TGTGCCAGCAGCTTGCCGACAGGGGCGGTGGGAAACACCATATATTTT. The whole variable domain, filled in from reference TRBV5-4 and TRBJ1-3, reads ETGVTQSPTHLIKTRGQQVTLRCSSQSGHNTVSWYQQALGQGPQFIFQYYREEENGRGNFPPRFSGLQFPNYSSELNVNALELDDSALYLCASSLPTGAVGNTIYFGEGSWLTVV.

The chain carries TRBV2 and TRBJ2-1; possible D gene TRBD2, 5 bases. The V end was cut by 5 bases, the J end by 8 bases, with 16 bases between. Germline V gene sequence: CDR1 SNHLY, CDR2 FYNNEI. This CDR3 is 14 amino acids long. CDR3 region: CASSMDSRRDEQFF. The CDR3 coding sequence is TGTGCCAGCAGTATGGACTCCCGCCGGGATGAGCAGTTCTTC. Based on the CDR3 plus reference TRBV2 and TRBJ2-1, the full variable domain is EPEVTQTPSHQVTQMGQEVILRCVPISNHLYFYWYRQILGQKVEFLVSFYNNEISEKSEIFDDQFSVERPDGSNFTLKIRSTKLEDSAMYFCASSMDSRRDEQFFGPGTRLTVL.

V gene TRBV5-1 combines with J gene TRBJ1-1; D is uncertain. Germline CDR1 reads SGHRS; CDR2 reads YFSETQ. The CDR3 covers 15 residues. Trimming removed 0 bases from V and 5 bases from J, with 14 bases in between. CDR3 residues: CASSLDPARGTEAFF. As DNA, the CDR3 is TGCGCCAGCAGCTTGGATCCGGCCAGAGGAACTGAAGCTTTCTTT.

This clone has only a few counts. The chain employs TRBV20-1 and TRBJ1-2; D perhaps matches TRBD1 (5 bases). With 5 bases removed from V and 9 bases from J, the gap between germline ends came to 13 bases. CDR1 and CDR2 from the germline V gene are DFQATT and SNEGSKA (reference sequence). This CDR3 is 11 amino acids long. The CDR3 loop is CSALRTISYTF. CDR3 nucleotide sequence: TGCAGTGCTCTCAGGACAATCAGCTACACCTTC.

This chain uses TRBV5-3 with TRBJ2-7, with a tentative D call TRBD2 (6 bases). TRBV5-3 is identified as an open reading frame with a role that is uncertain. The CDR3 sequence is 14 residues long. Trimming shortened V by 0 bases and J by 3 bases, and 10 bases separated the two germline ends. The chain's CDR3 is CARSLGLDFYEQYF. The CDR3 DNA is TGTGCCAGAAGCTTGGGACTAGATTTCTACGAGCAGTACTTC.

On this clone itself: Other nucleotide sequences from this sample produce the same CDR3. The V gene is TRBV4-2, the J gene TRBJ1-1; D ambiguous. V was cut by 0 bases and J by 1 base, with 12 bases left in between. The CDR3 is made up of 16 amino acids. Germline assignment: CDR1 LGHNA and CDR2 YNFKEQ. In DNA form, the CDR3 reads TGTGCCAGCAGCCAAGATAAGGTCAGAACGAACACTGAAGCTTTCTTT. Translation gives CASSQDKVRTNTEAFF.

The V gene is TRBV9, the J gene TRBJ1-4; D might be TRBD1 (5 bases). The CDR3 runs to 14 residues. V gave up 4 bases and J gave up 4 bases, with 11 bases separating them. Germline-derived CDR1 and CDR2 are SGDLS and YYNGEE. CDR3 DNA: TGTGCCAGCAGCCAAGGGGCGATTAATGAAAAACTGTTTTTT. Translated: CASSQGAINEKLFF.

The gene calls are TRBV28 and TRBJ2-3; D is perhaps TRBD2 (5 bases). V was clipped by 0 bases and J by 4 bases, with 14 bases between them. CDR3 length: 16 amino acids. The germline V gene has CDR1 MDHEN and CDR2 SYDVKM. The CDR3 coding sequence is TGTGCCAGCAGTTTATGGGGGTTGTTGGAGGCAGATACGCAGTATTTT. Translation: CASSLWGLLEADTQYF.

This clone was seen once. The CDR3 spells CAWSRGRNSNQPQHF. The CDR3 DNA reads TGTGCCTGGAGTAGGGGCAGAAATAGCAATCAGCCCCAGCATTTT. The genes are TRBV30 and TRBJ1-5; TRBD1 might be the D (5 bases). The CDR3 is 15 amino acids. From germline, CDR1 is GTSNPN and CDR2 SVGIG (reference sequence). V gave up 2 bases and J gave up 0 bases, with 11 bases separating them.

The rearrangement links TRBV28 to TRBJ2-3, with 10 positions matching TRBD2. There are 18 residues in the CDR3. Trimming removed 5 bases from V and 0 bases from J; junction bases left unmatched: 11. Germline-derived CDR1 and CDR2 are MDHEN and SYDVKM. CDR3: CASSSAIGAGGSTDTQYF. The CDR3, as DNA: TGTGCCAGCAGTAGCGCAATTGGAGCGGGAGGGAGCACAGATACGCAGTATTTT.

This rearrangement joins TRBV28 to TRBJ2-1; the match to TRBD2 covers 8 bases. The V segment lost 8 bases and the J segment 6 bases; nucleotides outside the gene matches: 3. CDR3 length: 12 residues. Germline V gives CDR1 MDHEN, CDR2 SYDVKM. CDR3 sequence reads: CASSSGSNEQFF. The CDR3 DNA reads as TGTGCCAGCTCGAGCGGGAGCAATGAGCAGTTCTTC.

V usage is TRBV2 and J usage is TRBJ2-7; no clear D gene. The CDR3 consists of 12 residues. Trimming left V 6 bases short and J 4 bases short, with 10 bases between. Looked up from germline, CDR1 is SNHLY and CDR2 is FYNNEI. The CDR3 coding sequence is TGTGCCAGCAGCTCTACTGATTACGAGCAGTACTTC. This encodes CASSSTDYEQYF. Combining the CDR3 with reference TRBV2 and TRBJ2-7 gives the whole variable domain EPEVTQTPSHQVTQMGQEVILRCVPISNHLYFYWYRQILGQKVEFLVSFYNNEISEKSEIFDDQFSVERPDGSNFTLKIRSTKLEDSAMYFCASSSTDYEQYFGPGTRLTVT.

The chain has TRBV15 and TRBJ1-2; a possible D gene is TRBD1 (6 bases). Germline V gene sequence: CDR1 LNHNV, CDR2 YYDKDF (reference sequence). CDR3 length equals 17 residues. Trimming took 0 bases from V and 4 from J, leaving 18 bases between them. As DNA, the CDR3 is TGTGCCACCAGCAGAGATTGGGGGGCAGGTTCCTTCTATGGCTACACCTTC. This translates into CATSRDWGAGSFYGYTF.

This clone was seen at least ten times. The chain uses TRBV27 and TRBJ1-3, with TRBD1 matching over 7 bases. With 6 bases clipped from V and 2 bases from J, the junction kept 4 bases outside the gene matches. The CDR3 is 14 amino acids. The germline CDR1 and CDR2 sequences are MNHEY and SMNVEV (reference sequence). CDR3 DNA: TGTGCCAGCAGCCTACAGGGGACTGGAAACACCATATATTTT. It is translated as CASSLQGTGNTIYF.

The genes are TRBV28 and TRBJ1-5; D may be TRBD1 (5 bases). Germline V lookup: CDR1 MDHEN, CDR2 SYDVKM. This CDR3 comprises 15 residues. The V and J ends lost 4 bases and 7 bases respectively, with 17 bases between them. CDR3: CASSSPGAGLQPQHF. In DNA, the CDR3 is TGTGCCAGCAGTTCCCCCGGGGCAGGGTTACAGCCCCAGCATTTT.

The rearrangement joins TRBV4-2 to TRBJ2-1, with TRBD1 as a possible D gene (6 bases). CDR1 and CDR2 (germline): LGHNA, YNFKEQ. The V gene lost 0 bases and the J gene lost 7 bases, with 10 bases spanning the gap. There are 14 residues in the CDR3. CDR3 bases: TGTGCCAGCAGCCAAGATCACAGGGAAAATGAGCAGTTCTTC. As protein: CASSQDHRENEQFF.

The chain links TRBV5-1 to TRBJ2-5, with 8 bases fitting TRBD2. CDR1 SGHRS and CDR2 YFSETQ come from the germline V gene. This CDR3 is built from 16 residues. The ends lost 4 bases at V and 2 bases at J; junction bases unmatched: 10. The CDR3 protein is CASSTAAGGGQETQYF. The CDR3 nucleotides read TGCGCCAGCAGCACTGCCGCCGGCGGGGGGCAAGAGACCCAGTACTTC.